This T cell receptor beta chain was found in a study of T-cell reconstitution after alpha-beta-depleted transplantation in children. As it was prepared, the TCRbeta library received unique molecular identifiers. A single record per CDR3 protein comes from TCRdb applying MiXCR to the PCR reads. The data contain some 400,000 distinct CDR3 sequences, just over 20% of them singletons. The CDR3 contains 15 residues. Unmatched junction bases numbered 4, after V lost 3 bases and J lost 3 bases. Germline V gene sequence: CDR1 SGHVS, CDR2 FQNEAQ. The sample here was PBMCs from the stem cell graft donor, taken from the stem cell graft. The receptor comes from a human donor who donated a stem cell graft to a child with acute myeloid leukemia. V gene TRBV7-8 combines with J gene TRBJ2-2, with 7 bases fitting TRBD1. In nucleotides, the CDR3 is TGTGCCAGCAGCTTTGACAGGGCCGACACCGGGGAGCTGTTTTTT. Amino acid sequence: CASSFDRADTGELFF.